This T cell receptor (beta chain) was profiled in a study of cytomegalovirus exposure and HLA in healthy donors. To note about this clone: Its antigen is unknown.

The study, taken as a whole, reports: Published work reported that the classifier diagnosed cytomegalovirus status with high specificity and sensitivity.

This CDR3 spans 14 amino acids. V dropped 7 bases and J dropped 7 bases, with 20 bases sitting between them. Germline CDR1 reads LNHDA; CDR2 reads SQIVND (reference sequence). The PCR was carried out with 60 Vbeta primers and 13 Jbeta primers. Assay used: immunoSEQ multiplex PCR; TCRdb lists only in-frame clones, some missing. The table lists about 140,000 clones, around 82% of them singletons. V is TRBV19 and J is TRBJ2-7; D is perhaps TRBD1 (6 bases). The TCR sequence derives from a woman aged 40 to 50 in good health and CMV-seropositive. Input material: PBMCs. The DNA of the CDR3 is TGTGCCAGTACCCCCCAGGGGACCGCTGGGGAGCAGTACTTC. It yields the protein CASTPQGTAGEQYF.